A single sample is the source of the 10 T cell receptor beta chains below, sequenced in a study of regulatory T cells in long-lasting Graves disease. The time point: newly diagnosed GD, antithyroid drugs for less than 3 months. Construction of the TCR library relied on RNA isolated from PBMCs. Construction of the TCR beta libraries employed iRepertoire HTBI primers in conjunction with Arm-PCR of CDR3 regions. TCRdb processed the multiplex PCR reads anew with MiXCR; each CDR3 protein has one entry. The sample consists of roughly 420,000 distinct CDR3 sequences, around 13% of them appearing once. These data were likewise used in another study, on T cells in Graves' hyperthyroidism and ophthalmopathy.

Material: peripheral blood mononuclear cells (PBMCs), obtained at new diagnosis, from a patient treated with antithyroid drugs. These receptors were obtained from a woman in her forties or fifties with Graves disease.

J is TRBJ2-7 and V is TRBV10-3, with 9 bases fitting TRBD1. Germline CDR1 ENHRY, CDR2 SYGVKD. The J segment lost 6 bases and the V segment lost 6 bases, leaving 9 bases of the junction unmatched. This CDR3 has 14 residues. DNA of the CDR3: TGTGCCATCAGGCCAGGGACAGGGCGACTCGAGCAGTACTTC. Translated: CAIRPGTGRLEQYF.

Only a few counts were recorded for this clonotype. This chain connects TRBV7-6 to TRBJ2-2; 11 nucleotides match TRBD2. V lost 1 base and J lost 1; bases outside the gene matches: 8. The CDR3 has 19 residues. The germline V gene has CDR1 SGHVS and CDR2 FNYEAQ. CDR3 sequence: CASSLEPSGTSGNTGELFF. DNA for the CDR3: TGTGCCAGCAGCTTAGAACCTTCCGGGACTAGCGGGAACACCGGGGAGCTGTTTTTT.

This sequence joins TRBV11-1 and TRBJ2-1, with TRBD2 identical over 8 bases. The CDR3 is 15 residues long. The J segment lost 4 bases and the V segment lost 1 base, leaving 3 bases of the junction unmatched. Germline lookup yields CDR1 SGHAT and CDR2 FQDESV (reference sequence). Written as DNA, the CDR3 is TGTGCCAGCAGCTTAGACAGCGGGGGTTACAATGAGCAGTTCTTC. It encodes CASSLDSGGYNEQFF. Variable domain in full (rest from reference TRBV11-1 and TRBJ2-1): EAEVAQSPRYKITEKSQAVAFWCDPISGHATLYWYRQILGQGPELLVQFQDESVVDDSQLPKDRFSAERLKGVDSTLKIQPAELGDSAMYLCASSLDSGGYNEQFFGPGTRLTVL.

V and J are TRBV27 and TRBJ2-2; 7 positions agree with TRBD2. From germline, CDR1 is MNHEY and CDR2 SMNVEV (reference sequence). V was clipped by 5 bases and J by 5 bases; unmatched bases: 8. This CDR3 spans 15 amino acids. The CDR3 sequence: CASSHGGRYTGELFF. The CDR3 region has the DNA TGTGCCAGCAGTCACGGCGGGAGATATACCGGGGAGCTGTTTTTT.

The chain recombines TRBV28 with TRBJ1-6; no reliable D call. The CDR3 extends over 14 amino acids. V lost 6 bases to trimming and J lost 4 bases, with 10 bases between them. The germline V gene has CDR1 MDHEN and CDR2 SYDVKM. The CDR3: CASSPGNYNSPLHF. The CDR3 DNA sequence: TGTGCCAGCAGCCCCGGGAATTATAATTCACCCCTCCACTTT.

This clonotype was counted a few times. The rearrangement links TRBV12-3 or TRBV12-4 to TRBJ2-1, with D uncertain. The CDR3 covers 11 residues. The V gene lost 8 bases and the J gene lost 9 bases, with 11 bases spanning the gap. DNA of the CDR3: TGTGCCAGCCAGTCACGTGGTGAGCAGTTCTTC. Translating it yields CASQSRGEQFF.

CDR3 sequence: CASSLAQGFPQNIQYF. The CDR3 bases are TGTGCCAGCAGCTTAGCTCAGGGGTTTCCCCAAAACATTCAGTACTTC. V is TRBV11-2 and J is TRBJ2-4; a possible D gene is TRBD1 (6 bases). The germline gives CDR1 SGHAT, CDR2 FQNNGV. V lost 1 base and J 5 bases, leaving 15 bases between the germline ends. CDR3 length: 16 amino acids.

This clonotype was counted at least ten times. J is TRBJ2-3 and V is TRBV28; TRBD2 aligns across 8 bases. The germline V gene has CDR1 MDHEN and CDR2 SYDVKM. This CDR3 has 14 residues. The junction had 4 bases not matched to a gene; V was cut back by 8 bases and J by 0 bases. The CDR3 spells CASLRLASTDTQYF. CDR3 nucleotides: TGTGCCAGCCTTCGACTAGCGAGCACAGATACGCAGTATTTT.

The chain uses TRBV20-1 and TRBJ2-7; TRBD1 or TRBD2 may be the D gene (5 bases each). There are 15 residues in the CDR3. The V end was cut by 0 bases, the J end by 2 bases, with 14 bases between. Looked up from germline, CDR1 is DFQATT and CDR2 is SNEGSKA (reference sequence). This CDR3 is CSARDPPGGPYEQYF. CDR3 DNA sequence: TGCAGTGCTAGAGATCCTCCTGGGGGACCCTACGAGCAGTACTTC.

This clonotype has more than one count but fewer than ten. The rearrangement uses TRBV9 and TRBJ1-6; possibly TRBD1 for D (5 bases). CDR3 length: 15 amino acids. The ends were cut back, 0 bases at V and 8 bases at J, with 12 bases in the middle. Germline V gives CDR1 SGDLS, CDR2 YYNGEE. In DNA, the CDR3 is TGTGCCAGCAGCGTAGGAGGAGGGGAGGATTCACCCCTCCACTTT. This sequence encodes CASSVGGGEDSPLHF.